Given below is one T cell receptor (beta chain) in context. CDR1 is MNHEY and CDR2 is SVGAGI in the germline V gene. V was trimmed by 6 bases and J by 3 bases, leaving 6 bases between them. CDR3 length: 12 amino acids. This record belongs to a study of blood T cell repertoires in COVID-19. Study summary: Some COVID-19 samples were acute and others convalescent; all came from the United States, Italy and Spain.

As originally analysed: The assay estimated nucleated cells by amplifying reference gene primers. Profiled with immunoSEQ multiplex PCR; TCRdb holds only in-frame clones, not every one. V and J calls and clone size come straight from that table; D and trimming were deduced from the DNA. The profile shows 250,000 to 350,000 clones, 70% to 90% of them singletons. Material for sequencing was PBMCs or T cells enriched from blood (not recorded which). The receptor was isolated from a woman in her thirties who had recovered from COVID-19. J is TRBJ1-3 and V is TRBV6-5; TRBD1 might be the D (5 bases). The CDR3 protein is CASSRVGNTIYF. The CDR3 nucleotides are TGTGCCAGCAGCAGGGTTGGAAACACCATATATTTT.